This T cell receptor (beta chain) came from a study of T cell changes during pregnancy in multiple sclerosis. This table comes from immunoSEQ multiplex PCR, and its TCRdb copy is limited to in-frame clones, with some not included. The sample lists roughly 48,000 clones, roughly 94% occurring once. The CDR3 has 15 amino acids. The germline gives CDR1 LNHDA, CDR2 SQIVND (reference sequence). V shed 5 bases, J shed 4 bases, and the junction held 6 bases outside the gene matches. V and J are TRBV19 and TRBJ2-3; 10 bases align to TRBD2. This TCR came from a female donor with multiple sclerosis, enrolled in a pregnancy study. This material consisted of CD8+ T cells from peripheral blood mononuclear cells, taken in the first trimester of pregnancy. As DNA, the CDR3 is TGTGCCAGTAGTTTGACCAGCGGGAGGGCAGATACGCAGTATTTT. Its translation: CASSLTSGRADTQYF.